The 28 T cell receptor beta chains presented below share a single source sample, sequenced in a study of T cell changes during pregnancy in multiple sclerosis. The repertoire was sequenced with immunoSEQ multiplex PCR; TCRdb's copy has only in-frame clones and lacks some. The sample lists roughly 97,000 clones, around nine tenths seen once, with around 0.78% in the top ten. The sample here was peripheral blood, taken in the second trimester of pregnancy. These receptors were obtained from a female donor in good health, enrolled as a control in a pregnancy study.

V gene TRBV29-1 combines with J gene TRBJ1-1, with 7 nucleotides matching TRBD1. CDR3 size: 14 residues. Germline V CDR1 and CDR2: SQVTM, ANQGSEA. V dropped 4 bases and J dropped 1; count of bases not matched to a gene: 6. The DNA of the CDR3 is TGCAGCGTTGGGGCAGGGGGAAGGAACACTGAAGCTTTCTTT. Protein product: CSVGAGGRNTEAFF.

The J gene is TRBJ1-5, the V gene TRBV5-1; D remains unclear. Germline V gives CDR1 SGHRS, CDR2 YFSETQ. V was pared by 0 bases and J by 9 bases, with 4 bases between. CDR3 length equals 11 residues. This chain's CDR3 is CASSLGRPQHF. The CDR3 nucleotides read TGCGCCAGCAGCTTGGGTAGGCCCCAGCATTTT. Drawing the rest from reference TRBV5-1 and TRBJ1-5, the complete variable domain is KAGVTQTPRYLIKTRGQQVTLSCSPISGHRSVSWYQQTPGQGLQFLFEYFSETQRNKGNFPGRFSGRQFSNSRSEMNVSTLELGDSALYLCASSLGRPQHFGDGTRLSIL.

V usage is TRBV5-8 and J usage is TRBJ2-7, with D possibly being TRBD1 (5 bases). Trimming stripped 0 bases from V and 1 base from J, with 5 bases between. The CDR3 is 13 residues long. Germline CDR1 reads SGHTS; CDR2 reads YDEGEE. The CDR3 sequence: CASSLGQSYEQYF. DNA of the CDR3: TGTGCCAGCAGCTTGGGACAGTCCTACGAGCAGTACTTC.

The CDR3 spells CASSDRADSYEQYF. CDR3 bases: TGTGCCAGTAGTGACAGGGCGGATTCCTACGAGCAGTACTTC. The chain employs TRBV19 and TRBJ2-7; TRBD1 agrees at 7 bases. Trimming took 5 bases from V and 1 from J; bases not matched to a gene: 5. CDR1 and CDR2 (germline): LNHDA, SQIVND (reference sequence). The CDR3 extends over 14 amino acids.

The chain employs TRBV2 and TRBJ2-2; 13 nucleotides line up with TRBD2. The germline V gene encodes CDR1 SNHLY and CDR2 FYNNEI. This CDR3 is built from 17 residues. Unmatched junction bases numbered 9, after V lost 8 bases and J lost 3 bases. In DNA, the CDR3 is TGTGCCAGCCGCCCAATCGGGACTAGCGGGGACACCGGGGAGCTGTTTTTT. This encodes CASRPIGTSGDTGELFF.

The chain recombines TRBV11-3 with TRBJ2-3, with TRBD1 matching over 9 bases. V lost 3 bases and J lost 6; bases outside the gene matches: 13. Germline V gene data show CDR1 as SGHNT and CDR2 as YENEEA. The CDR3 runs to 17 residues. The CDR3 region is CASSFSGGQGRWDTQYF. CDR3 in DNA: TGTGCCAGCAGCTTCTCCGGAGGACAGGGGAGATGGGATACGCAGTATTTT.

This clone was detected a few times. The V call is TRBV5-1, the J call TRBJ2-7; possible D gene TRBD1, 6 bases. The CDR3 consists of 15 residues. Trimming removed 3 bases from V and 0 bases from J, with 13 bases in between. Per germline, CDR1 SGHRS and CDR2 YFSETQ. CDR3 in amino acids: CASSWNQGSSYEQYF. As DNA, the CDR3 is TGCGCCAGCAGCTGGAACCAGGGGAGCTCCTACGAGCAGTACTTC.

This clone occurred once. The gene calls are TRBV5-6 and TRBJ1-1; maybe TRBD1 (5 bases). This CDR3 region has 15 residues. Germline V gives CDR1 SGHDT, CDR2 YYEEEE. Trimming shortened V by 6 bases and J by 1 base, and 16 bases separated the two germline ends. The CDR3 sequence: CASTLRPRANTEAFF. As DNA, the CDR3 is TGTGCCAGCACCCTTCGCCCCAGGGCGAACACTGAAGCTTTCTTT.

The V and J genes are TRBV30 and TRBJ1-2; D may be TRBD1 (5 bases). Germline CDR1 GTSNPN, CDR2 SVGIG (reference sequence). Trimming removed 1 base at V and 0 bases at J, with 15 bases between. The CDR3 loop spans 16 amino acids. CDR3 sequence reads: CAWSGEGTATNYGYTF. The DNA for the CDR3 is TGTGCCTGGAGTGGGGAGGGGACTGCGACTAACTATGGCTACACCTTC.

The chain links TRBV18 to TRBJ2-1, with 7 bases lining up with TRBD2. Germline V gene data show CDR1 as KGHSH and CDR2 as LQKENI. This CDR3 has 16 residues. J lost 1 base, V lost 4 bases, and 7 bases had no gene match. The CDR3 DNA reads TGTGCCAGCTCACATGAGGGACTAATTTCCTACAATGAGCAGTTCTTC. Protein sequence: CASSHEGLISYNEQFF. The variable domain in full, completed from reference TRBV18 and TRBJ2-1, reads NAGVMQNPRHLVRRRGQEARLRCSPMKGHSHVYWYRQLPEEGLKFMVYLQKENIIDESGMPKERFSAEFPKEGPSILRIQQVVRGDSAAYFCASSHEGLISYNEQFFGPGTRLTVL.

This clone was seen a few times. The CDR3 loop reads CASSGYTEQYF. In nucleotides, the CDR3 is TGTGCCAGCAGTGGGTACACCGAGCAGTACTTC. This chain joins TRBV2 and TRBJ2-7; D gene unclear. In germline, CDR1 is SNHLY, CDR2 FYNNEI. V lost 4 bases and J lost 6, with 7 bases in between. The CDR3 runs to 11 residues.

This chain connects TRBV25-1 to TRBJ2-3, with D unresolved. V dropped 0 bases and J dropped 2 bases, with 9 bases sitting between them. Per the germline V gene, CDR1 is MGHDK and CDR2 is SYGVNS. This CDR3 contains 15 residues. CDR3 residues: CASSEYKPNTDTQYF. CDR3 DNA: TGTGCCAGCAGTGAATATAAGCCCAACACAGATACGCAGTATTTT.

The V gene is TRBV7-9, the J gene TRBJ1-2; D might be TRBD1 (6 bases). The CDR3 is 13 amino acids. CDR1 is SEHNR, CDR2 FQNEAQ, per germline (reference sequence). V was cut by 1 base and J by 6 bases, with 9 bases left in between. In DNA form, the CDR3 reads TGTGCCAGCAGCTTAGAACAGGGCGATGGCTACACCTTC. It translates to CASSLEQGDGYTF.

The chain employs TRBV4-1 and TRBJ1-4; tentative D call: TRBD1 (5 bases). The CDR3 is made up of 14 amino acids. Germline CDR1 MGHRA, CDR2 YSYEKL. V dropped 1 base and J dropped 5 bases, with 8 bases sitting between them. CDR3 in amino acids: CASSQGQWNEKLFF. CDR3 coding DNA: TGCGCCAGCAGCCAAGGACAGTGGAATGAAAAACTGTTTTTT.

The chain couples TRBV27 to TRBJ2-3, with 9 bases matching TRBD1. The germline CDR1 and CDR2 sequences are MNHEY and SMNVEV (reference sequence). There are 16 residues in the CDR3. V was clipped by 6 bases and J by 2 bases; unmatched bases: 9. CDR3 bases: TGTGCCAGCAGCCCTCGGAGGACAGGGGTCACAGATACGCAGTATTTT. Its translation is CASSPRRTGVTDTQYF.

The chain carries TRBV7-8 and TRBJ2-5, with a tentative D call TRBD2 (5 bases). V was cut by 5 bases and J by 3 bases, with 13 bases left in between. Germline CDR1 is SGHVS and CDR2 is FQNEAQ. The CDR3 loop spans 14 amino acids. CDR3 loop: CASSPWVGEETQYF. The CDR3 DNA follows: TGTGCCAGCAGCCCGTGGGTCGGGGAAGAGACCCAGTACTTC.

The chain has TRBV11-2 and TRBJ2-3, with TRBD2 as a possible D gene (6 bases). The CDR3 sequence is 16 residues long. The V gene's germline CDR1 is SGHAT and CDR2 FQNNGV. The V gene lost 2 bases and the J gene lost 2 bases, with 14 bases spanning the gap. CDR3 bases: TGTGCCAGCAGCTTATCGGGCGGACTACCCACAGATACGCAGTATTTT. Its translation is CASSLSGGLPTDTQYF.

The CDR3 DNA follows: TGCGCCAGCAGCCAACTTCTGCCTAGCGGGAGATGGACCGGGGAGCTGTTTTTT. Translating it yields CASSQLLPSGRWTGELFF. This sequence joins TRBV4-1 and TRBJ2-2; 10 bases map to TRBD2. This CDR3 has 18 amino acids. Germline assignment: CDR1 MGHRA and CDR2 YSYEKL. The V gene end was trimmed by 2 bases and the J gene end by 5 bases; junction bases not matched to a gene: 11.

This chain uses TRBV5-5 with TRBJ2-7; 11 bases map to TRBD2. From germline, CDR1 is SGHKS and CDR2 YYEKEE (reference sequence). The ends lost 2 bases at V and 2 bases at J; junction bases unmatched: 6. This CDR3 contains 16 residues. The CDR3 spells CASSLAGTSGTYEQYF. In DNA, the CDR3 is TGTGCCAGCAGCTTAGCCGGGACTAGCGGAACCTACGAGCAGTACTTC.

The chain has TRBV30 and TRBJ2-7; 8 bases align to TRBD1. The CDR3 extends over 15 amino acids. In germline, CDR1 is GTSNPN, CDR2 SVGIG (reference sequence). The V segment lost 1 base and the J segment 3 bases; nucleotides outside the gene matches: 8. CDR3 loop: CAWSAGTGDFYEQYF. CDR3 bases: TGTGCCTGGAGTGCCGGGACAGGAGACTTCTACGAGCAGTACTTC. The entire variable domain, with the rest obtained from reference TRBV30 and TRBJ2-7, is as follows: SQTIHQWPATLVQPVGSPLSLECTVEGTSNPNLYWYRQAAGRGLQLLFYSVGIGQISSEVPQNLSASRPQDRQFILSSKKLLLSDSGFYLCAWSAGTGDFYEQYFGPGTRLTVT.

This chain uses TRBV6-1 with TRBJ1-2; no firm D call. The V gene's germline CDR1 is MNHNS and CDR2 SASEGT. The CDR3 sequence is 13 residues long. V was shortened by 2 bases and J by 3 bases, with 7 bases between the two germline ends. The CDR3 sequence: CASSEYTHYGYTF. The CDR3 bases are TGTGCCAGCAGTGAATACACCCACTATGGCTACACCTTC.

V and J are TRBV7-9 and TRBJ2-7, with 9 bases aligning to TRBD1. The CDR3 consists of 18 residues. Germline-derived CDR1 and CDR2 are SEHNR and FQNEAQ (reference sequence). With 8 bases clipped from V and 3 bases from J, the junction kept 20 bases outside the gene matches. Here the CDR3 DNA reads TGTGCCAGCGAGCCGTTATCCGAACGACAGGGGGAAATCTACGAGCAGTACTTC. Translation: CASEPLSERQGEIYEQYF.

The chain employs TRBV6-1 and TRBJ2-7; no firm D call. This CDR3 has 11 residues. From germline, CDR1 is MNHNS and CDR2 SASEGT. V dropped 6 bases and J dropped 4 bases, with 7 bases sitting between them. CDR3 sequence: CASRNSYEQYF. Written as DNA, the CDR3 is TGTGCCAGCAGGAACAGTTACGAGCAGTACTTC.

This chain uses TRBV12-5 with TRBJ2-7, with 10 bases matching TRBD1. Germline V gene lookup returns CDR1 LGHNT and CDR2 FRNRAP. This CDR3 comprises 14 residues. V trimming: 3 bases; J trimming: 2 bases; junction bases outside the gene matches: 1. This CDR3 is CASGFDRGPYEQYF. Here the CDR3 DNA reads TGTGCTAGTGGTTTCGACAGGGGGCCCTACGAGCAGTACTTC.

V usage is TRBV11-3 and J usage is TRBJ2-1, with 14 bases that match TRBD2. The length of the CDR3 is 18 residues. Germline assignment: CDR1 SGHNT and CDR2 YENEEA. V shed 5 bases and J 0 bases; nucleotides not matched to a gene: 6. CDR3 sequence reads: CASSRGLAGGYSYNEQFF. The CDR3 DNA reads TGTGCCAGCAGCCGCGGACTAGCGGGAGGATACTCCTACAATGAGCAGTTCTTC.

The V and J genes are TRBV11-1 and TRBJ2-1; 7 bases match TRBD1. CDR3 length equals 14 residues. Germline V gives CDR1 SGHAT, CDR2 FQDESV (reference sequence). The ends lost 7 bases at V and 8 bases at J; junction bases unmatched: 11. In DNA, the CDR3 is TGTGCCAGCACTCTTCCCGGGACAGTCGATGAGCAGTTCTTC. It is translated as CASTLPGTVDEQFF.

The chain recombines TRBV7-2 with TRBJ2-7; unclear D gene. This CDR3 has 13 residues. V gave up 5 bases and J gave up 3 bases, with 11 bases separating them. From germline, CDR1 is SGHTA and CDR2 FQGNSA. This CDR3 is CASSPNALYEQYF. The CDR3 nucleotides read TGTGCCAGCAGCCCTAACGCCCTCTACGAGCAGTACTTC.

The chain has TRBV11-2 and TRBJ2-5; 8 nucleotides line up with TRBD2. Trimming cost V 1 base and J 5 bases; bases outside gene matches: 6. Germline V lookup: CDR1 SGHAT, CDR2 FQNNGV. There are 15 residues in the CDR3. The CDR3 is CASSLGSSGAETQYF. The CDR3, as DNA: TGTGCCAGCAGCTTAGGGAGTAGCGGGGCTGAGACCCAGTACTTC.